This T cell receptor beta chain was obtained from a study of blood T cell repertoires in COVID-19. Profiled with immunoSEQ multiplex PCR; TCRdb holds only in-frame clones, not every one. This table has about 220,000 clones, approximately 83% appearing once. The sample comprised PBMCs or T cells enriched from blood (not recorded which). The clonotype originates from a woman in her sixties who had recovered from COVID-19.

The CDR3 is CASSLVTRGVTEAFF. CDR3 bases: TGTGCCAGCAGCTTAGTAACCAGGGGTGTCACTGAAGCTTTCTTT. This chain joins TRBV11-2 and TRBJ1-1, with D possibly matching TRBD1 (6 bases). Trimming shortened V by 1 base and J by 4 bases, and 13 bases separated the two germline ends. CDR1 is SGHAT, CDR2 FQNNGV, per germline. The CDR3 runs 15 residues.